This T cell receptor (beta chain) was profiled in a study of OX40 agonist ivuxolimab in advanced cancers. Produced via immunoSEQ multiplex PCR; TCRdb's table is partial and in-frame only. The data show roughly 74,000 clones, 94% seen once. This sequence originates from an adult with an advanced solid tumor such as melanoma, head and neck, liver or kidney cancer. Here the sequenced sample was CD4+ or CD8+ T cells sorted from blood, taken in a trial of the OX40 agonist ivuxolimab.

The CDR3 loop is CASSAMGVAGELFF. The CDR3, as DNA: TGTGCCAGCAGCGCGATGGGGGTGGCCGGGGAGCTGTTTTTT. V gene TRBV7-9 combines with J gene TRBJ2-2; D is perhaps TRBD1 or TRBD2 (5 bases each). The CDR3 has 14 residues. CDR1 and CDR2 (germline): SEHNR, FQNEAQ (reference sequence). The V end was cut by 5 bases, the J end by 6 bases, with 13 bases between.